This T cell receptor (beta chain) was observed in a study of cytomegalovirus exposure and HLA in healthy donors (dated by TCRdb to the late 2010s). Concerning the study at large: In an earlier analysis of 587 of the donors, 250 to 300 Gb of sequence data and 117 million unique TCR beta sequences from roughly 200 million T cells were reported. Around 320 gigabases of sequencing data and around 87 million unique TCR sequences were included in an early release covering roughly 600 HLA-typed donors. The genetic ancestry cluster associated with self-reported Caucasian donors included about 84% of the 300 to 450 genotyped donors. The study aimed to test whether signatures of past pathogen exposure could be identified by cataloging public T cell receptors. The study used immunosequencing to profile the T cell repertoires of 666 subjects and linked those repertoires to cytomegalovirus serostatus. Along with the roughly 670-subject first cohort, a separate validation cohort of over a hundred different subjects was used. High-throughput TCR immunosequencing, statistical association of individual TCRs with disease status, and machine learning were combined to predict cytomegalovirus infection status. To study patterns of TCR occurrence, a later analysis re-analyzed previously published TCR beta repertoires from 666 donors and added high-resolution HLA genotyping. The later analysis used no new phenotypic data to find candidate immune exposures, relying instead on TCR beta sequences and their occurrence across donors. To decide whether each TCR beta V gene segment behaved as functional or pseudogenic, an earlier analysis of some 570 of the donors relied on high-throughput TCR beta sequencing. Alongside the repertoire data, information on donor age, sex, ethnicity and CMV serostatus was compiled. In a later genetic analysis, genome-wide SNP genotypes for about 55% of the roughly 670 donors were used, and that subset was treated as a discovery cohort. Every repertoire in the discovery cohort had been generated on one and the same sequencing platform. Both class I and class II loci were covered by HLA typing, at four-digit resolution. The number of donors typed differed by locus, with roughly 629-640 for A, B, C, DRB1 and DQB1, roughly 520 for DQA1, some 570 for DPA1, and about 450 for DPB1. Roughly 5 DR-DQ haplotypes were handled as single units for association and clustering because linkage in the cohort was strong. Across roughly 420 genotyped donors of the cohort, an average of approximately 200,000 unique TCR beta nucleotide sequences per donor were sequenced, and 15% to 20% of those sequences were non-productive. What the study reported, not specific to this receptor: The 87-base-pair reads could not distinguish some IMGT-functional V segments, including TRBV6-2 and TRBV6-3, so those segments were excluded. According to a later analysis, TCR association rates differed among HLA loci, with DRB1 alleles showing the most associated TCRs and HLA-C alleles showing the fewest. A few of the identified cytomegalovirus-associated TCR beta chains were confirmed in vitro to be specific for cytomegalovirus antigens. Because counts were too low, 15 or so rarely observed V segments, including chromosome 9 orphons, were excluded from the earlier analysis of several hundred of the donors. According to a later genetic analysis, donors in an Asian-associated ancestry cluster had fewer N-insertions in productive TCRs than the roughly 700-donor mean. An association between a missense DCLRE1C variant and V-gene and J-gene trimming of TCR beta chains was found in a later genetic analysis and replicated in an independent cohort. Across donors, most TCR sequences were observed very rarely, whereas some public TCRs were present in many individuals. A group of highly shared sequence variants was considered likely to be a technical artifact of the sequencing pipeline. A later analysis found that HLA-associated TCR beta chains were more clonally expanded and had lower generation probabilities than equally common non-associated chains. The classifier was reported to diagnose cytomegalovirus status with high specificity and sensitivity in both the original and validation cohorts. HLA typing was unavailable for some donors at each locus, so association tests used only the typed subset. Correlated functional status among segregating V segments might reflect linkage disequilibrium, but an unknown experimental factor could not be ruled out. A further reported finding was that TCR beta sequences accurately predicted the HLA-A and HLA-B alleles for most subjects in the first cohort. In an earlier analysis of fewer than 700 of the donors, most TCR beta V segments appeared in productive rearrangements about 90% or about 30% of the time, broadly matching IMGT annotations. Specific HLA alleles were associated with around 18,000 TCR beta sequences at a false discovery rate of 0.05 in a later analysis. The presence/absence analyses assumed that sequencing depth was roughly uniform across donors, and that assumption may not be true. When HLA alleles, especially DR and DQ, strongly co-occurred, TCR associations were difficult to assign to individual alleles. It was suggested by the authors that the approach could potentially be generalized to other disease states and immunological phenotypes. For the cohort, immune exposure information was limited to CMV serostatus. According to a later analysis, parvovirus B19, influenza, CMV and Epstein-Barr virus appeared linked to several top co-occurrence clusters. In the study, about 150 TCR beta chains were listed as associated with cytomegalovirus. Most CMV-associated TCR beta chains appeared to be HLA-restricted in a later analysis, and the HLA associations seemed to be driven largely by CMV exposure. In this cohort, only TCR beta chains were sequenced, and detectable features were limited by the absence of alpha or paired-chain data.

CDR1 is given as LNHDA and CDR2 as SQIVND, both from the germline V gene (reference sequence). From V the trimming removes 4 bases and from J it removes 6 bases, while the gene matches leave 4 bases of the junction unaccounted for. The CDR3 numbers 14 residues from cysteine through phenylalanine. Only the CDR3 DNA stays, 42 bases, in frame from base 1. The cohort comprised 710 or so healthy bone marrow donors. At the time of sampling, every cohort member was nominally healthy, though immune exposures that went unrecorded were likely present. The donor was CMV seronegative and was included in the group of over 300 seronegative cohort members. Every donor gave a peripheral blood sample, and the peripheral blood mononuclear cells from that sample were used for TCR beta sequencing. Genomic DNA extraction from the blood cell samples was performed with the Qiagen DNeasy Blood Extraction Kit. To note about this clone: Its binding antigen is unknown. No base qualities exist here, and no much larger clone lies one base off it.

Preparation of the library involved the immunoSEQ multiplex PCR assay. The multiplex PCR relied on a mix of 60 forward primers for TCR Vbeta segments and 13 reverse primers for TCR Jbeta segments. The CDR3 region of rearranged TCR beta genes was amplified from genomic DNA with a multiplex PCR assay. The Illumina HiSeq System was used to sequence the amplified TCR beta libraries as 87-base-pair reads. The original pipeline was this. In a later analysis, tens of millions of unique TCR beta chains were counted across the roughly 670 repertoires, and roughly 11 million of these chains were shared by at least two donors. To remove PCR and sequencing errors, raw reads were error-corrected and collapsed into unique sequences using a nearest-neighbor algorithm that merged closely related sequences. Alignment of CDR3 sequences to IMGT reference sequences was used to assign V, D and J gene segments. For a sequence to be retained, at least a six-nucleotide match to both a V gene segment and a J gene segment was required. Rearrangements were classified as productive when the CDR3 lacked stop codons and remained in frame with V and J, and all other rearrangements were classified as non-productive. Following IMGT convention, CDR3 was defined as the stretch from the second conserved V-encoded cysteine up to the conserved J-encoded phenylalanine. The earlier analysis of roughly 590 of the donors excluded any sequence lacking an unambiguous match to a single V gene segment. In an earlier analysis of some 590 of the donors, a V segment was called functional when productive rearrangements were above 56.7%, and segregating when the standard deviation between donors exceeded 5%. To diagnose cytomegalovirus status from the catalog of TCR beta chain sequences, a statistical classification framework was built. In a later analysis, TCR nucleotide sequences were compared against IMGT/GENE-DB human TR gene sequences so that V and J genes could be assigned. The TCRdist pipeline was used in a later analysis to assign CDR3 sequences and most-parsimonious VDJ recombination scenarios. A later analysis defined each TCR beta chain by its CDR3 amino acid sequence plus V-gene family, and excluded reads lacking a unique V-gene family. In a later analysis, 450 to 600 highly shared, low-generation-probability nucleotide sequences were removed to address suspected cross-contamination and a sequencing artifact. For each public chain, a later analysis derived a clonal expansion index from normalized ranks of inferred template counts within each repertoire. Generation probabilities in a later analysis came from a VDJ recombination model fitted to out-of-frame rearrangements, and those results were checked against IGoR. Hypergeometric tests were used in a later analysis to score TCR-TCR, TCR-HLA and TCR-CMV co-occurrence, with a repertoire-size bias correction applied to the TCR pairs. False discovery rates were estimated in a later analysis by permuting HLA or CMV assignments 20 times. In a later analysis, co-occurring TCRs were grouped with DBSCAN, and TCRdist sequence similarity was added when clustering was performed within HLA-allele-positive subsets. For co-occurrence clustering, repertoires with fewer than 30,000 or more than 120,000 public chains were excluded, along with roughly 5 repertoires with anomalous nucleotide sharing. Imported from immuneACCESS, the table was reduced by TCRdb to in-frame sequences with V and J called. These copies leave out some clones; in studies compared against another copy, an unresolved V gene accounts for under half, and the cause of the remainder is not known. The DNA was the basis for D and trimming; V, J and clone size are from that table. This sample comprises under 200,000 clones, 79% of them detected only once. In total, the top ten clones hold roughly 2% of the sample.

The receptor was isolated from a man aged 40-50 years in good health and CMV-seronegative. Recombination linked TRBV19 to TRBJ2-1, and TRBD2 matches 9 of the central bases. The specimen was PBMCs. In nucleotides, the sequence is TGTGCCAGTAGTAAAGCGGGGGGCCTCAATGAGCAGTTCTTC. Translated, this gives CASSKAGGLNEQFF.